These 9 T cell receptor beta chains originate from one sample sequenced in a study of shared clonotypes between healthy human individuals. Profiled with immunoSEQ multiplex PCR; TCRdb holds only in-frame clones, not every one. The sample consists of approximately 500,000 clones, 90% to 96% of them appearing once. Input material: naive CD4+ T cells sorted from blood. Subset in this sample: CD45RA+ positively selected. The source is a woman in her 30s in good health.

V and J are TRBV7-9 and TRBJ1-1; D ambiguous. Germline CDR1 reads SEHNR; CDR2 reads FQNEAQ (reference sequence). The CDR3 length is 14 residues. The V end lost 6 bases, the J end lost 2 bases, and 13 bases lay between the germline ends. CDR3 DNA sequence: TGTGCCAGCAGGATAAATACTGCTAACACTGAAGCTTTCTTT. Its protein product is CASRINTANTEAFF.

The DNA of the CDR3 is TGTGCCAGCTCACCACTACCACGCCAACTCCAAGAGACCCAGTACTTC. Its translation is CASSPLPRQLQETQYF. The genes are TRBV18 and TRBJ2-5; D call uncertain. The CDR3 runs to 16 residues. The V and J ends lost 1 base and 1 base respectively, with 13 bases between them. The germline gives CDR1 KGHSH, CDR2 LQKENI. Full variable domain (outside the CDR3, taken from reference TRBV18 and TRBJ2-5): NAGVMQNPRHLVRRRGQEARLRCSPMKGHSHVYWYRQLPEEGLKFMVYLQKENIIDESGMPKERFSAEFPKEGPSILRIQQVVRGDSAAYFCASSPLPRQLQETQYFGPGTRLLVL.

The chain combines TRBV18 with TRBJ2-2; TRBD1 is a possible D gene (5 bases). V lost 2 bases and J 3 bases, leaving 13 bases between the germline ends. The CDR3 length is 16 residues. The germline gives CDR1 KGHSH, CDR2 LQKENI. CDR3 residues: CASSPKGNWDTGELFF. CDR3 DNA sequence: TGTGCCAGCTCACCAAAGGGGAATTGGGACACCGGGGAGCTGTTTTTT.

Here the CDR3 DNA reads TGTGCCAGCAGCTTCGGCGGGAGTTACAATGAGCAGTTCTTC. Translated: CASSFGGSYNEQFF. The genes are TRBV7-9 and TRBJ2-1, with 7 bases lining up with TRBD2. The CDR3 loop spans 14 amino acids. V gave up 3 bases and J gave up 4 bases; unmatched junction bases: 3. Germline-derived CDR1 and CDR2 are SEHNR and FQNEAQ (reference sequence). Together with reference TRBV7-9 and TRBJ2-1, the CDR3 gives the full variable domain: DTGVSQNPRHKITKRGQNVTFRCDPISEHNRLYWYRQTLGQGPEFLTYFQNEAQLEKSRLLSDRFSAERPKGSFSTLEIQRTEQGDSAMYLCASSFGGSYNEQFFGPGTRLTVL.

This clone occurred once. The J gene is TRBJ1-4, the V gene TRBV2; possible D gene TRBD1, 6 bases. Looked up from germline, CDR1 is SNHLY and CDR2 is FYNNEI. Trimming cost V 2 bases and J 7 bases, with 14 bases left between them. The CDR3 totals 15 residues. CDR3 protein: CASSEPQGWGEKLFF. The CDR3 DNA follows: TGTGCCAGCAGTGAACCTCAGGGGTGGGGTGAAAAACTGTTTTTT.

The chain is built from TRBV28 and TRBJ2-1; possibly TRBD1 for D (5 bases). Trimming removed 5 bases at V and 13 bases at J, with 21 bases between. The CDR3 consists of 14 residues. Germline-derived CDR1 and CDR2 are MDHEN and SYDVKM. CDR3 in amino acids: CASSPETVKKSQFF. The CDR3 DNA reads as TGTGCCAGCAGTCCCGAGACAGTTAAGAAGTCCCAGTTCTTC.

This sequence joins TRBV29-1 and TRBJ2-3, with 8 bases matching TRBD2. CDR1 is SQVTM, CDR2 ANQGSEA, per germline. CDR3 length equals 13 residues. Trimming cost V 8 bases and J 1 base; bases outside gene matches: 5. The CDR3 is CSSQTSGTDTQYF. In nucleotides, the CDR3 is TGCAGCTCCCAGACTAGCGGCACAGATACGCAGTATTTT.

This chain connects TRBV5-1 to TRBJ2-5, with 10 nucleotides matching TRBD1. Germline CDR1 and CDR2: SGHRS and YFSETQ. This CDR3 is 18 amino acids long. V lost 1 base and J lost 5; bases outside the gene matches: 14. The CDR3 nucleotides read TGCGCCAGCAGCTTGATTGGGACAGGGGAACCCACCAGGGAGACCCAGTACTTC. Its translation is CASSLIGTGEPTRETQYF.

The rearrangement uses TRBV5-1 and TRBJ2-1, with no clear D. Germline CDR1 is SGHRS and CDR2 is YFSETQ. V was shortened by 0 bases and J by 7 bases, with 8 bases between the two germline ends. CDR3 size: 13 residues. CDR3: CASSLAEQNEQFF. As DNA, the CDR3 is TGCGCCAGCAGCTTGGCCGAGCAGAATGAGCAGTTCTTC.